The text below deals with one T cell receptor (beta chain). Its antigen is currently unknown. The CDR3 end lies 3 residues beyond the end of the read and is filled in from the germline J gene. There are 13 residues in the CDR3. Looked up from germline, CDR1 is SSHAT and CDR2 is FNYEAQ (reference sequence). Patients and controls were mostly of Caucasian heritage. This record comes from a study of T cell clonality in common variable immunodeficiency. The study, taken as a whole, reports: In common variable immunodeficiency, TCR beta chains reportedly carried fewer deletions and N-nucleotide insertions. Repertoire-complication correlations in CVID were limited by patient heterogeneity.

TCRdb's copy holds only in-frame clones and misses some; the assay was immunoSEQ multiplex PCR. The specimen gives around 42,000 clones without singletons; the ten biggest hold 2.8%. The V gene is TRBV7-7, the J gene TRBJ1-1, with D perhaps matching TRBD1 (5 bases). The clonotype was recovered from a person aged 18-69 years in good health. Material for sequencing was peripheral blood mononuclear cells. The CDR3 bases that were read are TGTGCCAGCAGCTTATCGAGGGGCGGCGAA. It codes for CASSLSRGGE. The whole CDR3 sequence is CASSLSRGGEAFF.